The clone carrying this T cell receptor beta chain occurred a few times. The antigen remains unidentified. Populations isolated by sorting all had purity greater than 95%. This sample was taken from a study of beta chain features in type 1 diabetes. Study-wide results and limits: A possible short-template PCR bias applies equally to patients and controls. A moderate, significant TCRB CDR3 shortening appeared in type 1 diabetes across four CD4+ subsets. Junctions at VDJ sites from type 1 diabetes patients had fewer insertions and more deletions.

The isolated RNA, all of it, was reverse transcribed, so expressed TCRB transcripts were what got sequenced. The repertoire was sequenced with immunoSEQ multiplex PCR; TCRdb's copy has only in-frame clones and lacks some. Here the sample spans about 160,000 clones, roughly 8% being singletons. The CDR3 runs to 11 residues. V was trimmed by 2 bases and J by 5 bases, leaving 4 bases between them. Germline lookup yields CDR1 SNHLY and CDR2 FYNNEI. The sequencing sample was made of central memory CD4+ T cells from blood. The clonotype was recovered from a woman between 18 and 29 years old with type 1 diabetes. This chain joins TRBV2 and TRBJ2-7; D unclear. Here the CDR3 reads CASSEQDEQYF. The CDR3 DNA reads TGTGCCAGCAGTGAACAGGACGAGCAGTACTTC.